The T cell receptor (beta chain) described here comes from a study of cytomegalovirus exposure and HLA in healthy donors. Vbeta (60) and Jbeta (13) primers were used in the PCR. Clones were read by immunoSEQ multiplex PCR, and TCRdb kept only the in-frame ones, dropping some. The profile shows under 150,000 clones, about 80% of them singletons. This clone was seen only a few times. The sequence was obtained from a man between 25 and 39 years old in good health and CMV-seronegative. Sample: PBMCs.

The CDR3 coding sequence is TGTGCCAGTAGTTTCGCCCAGGGTAGCTATGGCTACACCTTC. Encoded protein: CASSFAQGSYGYTF. This chain uses TRBV19 with TRBJ1-2, with a tentative D call TRBD1 (5 bases). This CDR3 region has 14 residues. V was clipped by 5 bases and J by 4 bases, with 14 bases between them. The germline V gene has CDR1 LNHDA and CDR2 SQIVND (reference sequence).